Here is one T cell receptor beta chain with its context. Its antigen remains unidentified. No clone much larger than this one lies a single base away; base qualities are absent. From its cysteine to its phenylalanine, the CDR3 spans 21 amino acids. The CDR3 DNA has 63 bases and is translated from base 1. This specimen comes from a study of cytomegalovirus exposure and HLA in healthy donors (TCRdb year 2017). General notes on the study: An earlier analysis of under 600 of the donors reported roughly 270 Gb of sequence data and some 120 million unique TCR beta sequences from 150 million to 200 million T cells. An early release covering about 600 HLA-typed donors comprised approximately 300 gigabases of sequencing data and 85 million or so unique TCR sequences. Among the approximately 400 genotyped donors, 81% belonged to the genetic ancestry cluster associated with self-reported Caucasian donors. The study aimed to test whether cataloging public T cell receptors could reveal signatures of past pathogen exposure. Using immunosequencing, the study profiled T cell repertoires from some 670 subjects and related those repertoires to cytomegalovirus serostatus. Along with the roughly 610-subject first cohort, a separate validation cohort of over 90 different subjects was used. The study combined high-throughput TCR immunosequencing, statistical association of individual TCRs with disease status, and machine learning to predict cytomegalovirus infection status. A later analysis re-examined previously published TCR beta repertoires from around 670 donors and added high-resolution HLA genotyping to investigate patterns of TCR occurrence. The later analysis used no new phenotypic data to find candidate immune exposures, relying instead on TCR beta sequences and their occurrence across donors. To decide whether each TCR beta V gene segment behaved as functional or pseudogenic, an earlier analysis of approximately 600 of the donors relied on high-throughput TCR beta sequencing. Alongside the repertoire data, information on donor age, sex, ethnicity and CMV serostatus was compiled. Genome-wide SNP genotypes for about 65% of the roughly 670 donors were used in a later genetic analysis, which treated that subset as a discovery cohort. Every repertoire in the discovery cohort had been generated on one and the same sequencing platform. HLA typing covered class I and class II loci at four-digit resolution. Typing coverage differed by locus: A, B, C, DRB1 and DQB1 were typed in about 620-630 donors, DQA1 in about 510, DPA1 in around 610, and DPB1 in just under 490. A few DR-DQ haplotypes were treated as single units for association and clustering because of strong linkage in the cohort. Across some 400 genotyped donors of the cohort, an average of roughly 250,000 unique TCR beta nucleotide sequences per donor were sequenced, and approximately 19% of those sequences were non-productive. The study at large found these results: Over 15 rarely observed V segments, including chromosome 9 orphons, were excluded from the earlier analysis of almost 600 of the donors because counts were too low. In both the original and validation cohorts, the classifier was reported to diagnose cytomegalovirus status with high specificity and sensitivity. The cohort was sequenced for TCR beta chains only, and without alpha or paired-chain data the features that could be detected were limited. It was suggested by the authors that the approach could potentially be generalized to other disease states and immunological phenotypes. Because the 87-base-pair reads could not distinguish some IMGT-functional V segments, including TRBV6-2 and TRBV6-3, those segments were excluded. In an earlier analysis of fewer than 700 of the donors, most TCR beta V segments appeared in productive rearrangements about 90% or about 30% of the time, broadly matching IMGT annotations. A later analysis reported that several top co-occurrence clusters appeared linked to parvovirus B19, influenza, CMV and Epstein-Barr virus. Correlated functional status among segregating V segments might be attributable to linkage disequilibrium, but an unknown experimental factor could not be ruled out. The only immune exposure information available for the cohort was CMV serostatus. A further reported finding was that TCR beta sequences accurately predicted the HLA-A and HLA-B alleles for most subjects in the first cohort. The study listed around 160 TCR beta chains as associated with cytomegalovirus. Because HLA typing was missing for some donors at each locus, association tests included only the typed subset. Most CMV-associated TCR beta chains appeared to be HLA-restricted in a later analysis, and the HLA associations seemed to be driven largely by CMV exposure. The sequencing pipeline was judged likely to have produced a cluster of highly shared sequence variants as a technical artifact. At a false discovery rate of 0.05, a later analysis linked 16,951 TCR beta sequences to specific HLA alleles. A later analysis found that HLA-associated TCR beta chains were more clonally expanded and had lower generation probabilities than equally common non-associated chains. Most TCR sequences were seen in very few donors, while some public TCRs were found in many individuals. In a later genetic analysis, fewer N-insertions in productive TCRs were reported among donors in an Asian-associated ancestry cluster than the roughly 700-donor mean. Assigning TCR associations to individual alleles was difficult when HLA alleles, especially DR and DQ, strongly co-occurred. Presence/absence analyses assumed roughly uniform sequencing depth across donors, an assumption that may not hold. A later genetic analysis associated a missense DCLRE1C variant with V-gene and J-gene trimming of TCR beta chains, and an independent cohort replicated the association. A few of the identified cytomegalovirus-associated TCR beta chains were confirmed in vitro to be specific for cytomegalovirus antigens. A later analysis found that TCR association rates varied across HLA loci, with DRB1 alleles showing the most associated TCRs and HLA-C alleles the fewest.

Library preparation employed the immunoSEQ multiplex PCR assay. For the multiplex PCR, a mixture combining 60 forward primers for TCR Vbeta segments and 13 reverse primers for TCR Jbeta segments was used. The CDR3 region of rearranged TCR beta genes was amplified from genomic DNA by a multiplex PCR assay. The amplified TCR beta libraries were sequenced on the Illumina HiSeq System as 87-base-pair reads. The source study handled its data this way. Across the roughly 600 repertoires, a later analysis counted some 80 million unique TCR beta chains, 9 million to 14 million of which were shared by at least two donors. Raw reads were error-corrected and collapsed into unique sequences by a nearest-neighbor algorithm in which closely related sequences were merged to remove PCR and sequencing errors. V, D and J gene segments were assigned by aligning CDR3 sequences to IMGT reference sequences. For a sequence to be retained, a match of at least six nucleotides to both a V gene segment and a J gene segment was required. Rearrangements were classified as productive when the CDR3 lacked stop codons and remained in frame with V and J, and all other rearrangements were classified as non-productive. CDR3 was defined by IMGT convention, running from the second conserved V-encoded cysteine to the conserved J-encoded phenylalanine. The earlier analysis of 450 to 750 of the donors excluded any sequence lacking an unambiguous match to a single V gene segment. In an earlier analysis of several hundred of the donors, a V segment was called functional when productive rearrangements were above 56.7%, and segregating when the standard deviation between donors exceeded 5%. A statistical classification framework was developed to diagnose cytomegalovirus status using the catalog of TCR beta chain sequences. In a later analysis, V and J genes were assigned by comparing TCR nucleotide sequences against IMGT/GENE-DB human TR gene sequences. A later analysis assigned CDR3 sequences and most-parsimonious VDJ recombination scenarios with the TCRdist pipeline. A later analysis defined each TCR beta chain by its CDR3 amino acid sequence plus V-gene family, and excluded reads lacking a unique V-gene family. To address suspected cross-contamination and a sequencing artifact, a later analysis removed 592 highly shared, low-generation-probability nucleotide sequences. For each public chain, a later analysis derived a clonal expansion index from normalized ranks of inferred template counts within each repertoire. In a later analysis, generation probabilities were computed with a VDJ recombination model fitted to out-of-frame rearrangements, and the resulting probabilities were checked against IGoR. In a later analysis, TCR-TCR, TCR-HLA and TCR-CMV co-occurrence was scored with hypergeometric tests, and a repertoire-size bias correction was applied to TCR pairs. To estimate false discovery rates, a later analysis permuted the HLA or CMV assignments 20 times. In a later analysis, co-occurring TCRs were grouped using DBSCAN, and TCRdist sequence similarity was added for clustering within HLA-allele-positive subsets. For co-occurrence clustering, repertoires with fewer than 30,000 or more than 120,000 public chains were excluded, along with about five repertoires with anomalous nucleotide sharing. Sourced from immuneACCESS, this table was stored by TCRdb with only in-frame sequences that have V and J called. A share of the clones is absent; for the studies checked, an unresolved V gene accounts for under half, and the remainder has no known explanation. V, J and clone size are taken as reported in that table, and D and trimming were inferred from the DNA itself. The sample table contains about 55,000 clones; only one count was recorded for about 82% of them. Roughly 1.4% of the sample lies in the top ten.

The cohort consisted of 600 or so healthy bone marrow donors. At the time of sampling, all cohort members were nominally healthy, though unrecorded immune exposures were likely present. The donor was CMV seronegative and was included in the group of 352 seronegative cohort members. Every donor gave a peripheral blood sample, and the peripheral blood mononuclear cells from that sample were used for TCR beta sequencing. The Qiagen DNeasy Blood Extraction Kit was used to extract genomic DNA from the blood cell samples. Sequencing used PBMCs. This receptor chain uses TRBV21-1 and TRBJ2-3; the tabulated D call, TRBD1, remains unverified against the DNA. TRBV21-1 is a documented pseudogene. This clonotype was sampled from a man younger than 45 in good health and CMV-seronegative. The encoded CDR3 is CASSKPTGTGGGCCGSDTQYF. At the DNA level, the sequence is TGTGCCAGCAGCAAACCGACCGGGACAGGGGGCGGTTGTTGTGGTTCAGATACGCAGTATTTT.